The present TCR beta chain was sequenced within a study of cytomegalovirus exposure and HLA in healthy donors. Researchers ran the PCR with 60 Vbeta and 13 Jbeta primers. In the source study's methods: An analysis performed later counted roughly 80 million unique TCR beta chains (roughly 11 million of them shared). Method: immunoSEQ multiplex PCR; TCRdb's copy keeps in-frame clones and lacks some. The V and J calls and clone size come from that table; D and trimming were worked out from the DNA. This table holds some 150,000 clones, approximately 79% found once. Germline V CDR1 and CDR2: SGHAT, FQNNGV. This CDR3 is built from 15 residues. V gave up 2 bases and J gave up 5 bases; unmatched junction bases: 6.

The rearrangement links TRBV11-2 to TRBJ2-5, with 9 nucleotides matching TRBD1. Sequencing was done on a sample of PBMCs. This clonotype was obtained from a woman in her thirties or forties in good health and CMV-seropositive. The CDR3 coding sequence is TGTGCCAGCAGCTTAAACAGGGGGCGCGAGGAGACCCAGTACTTC. As protein: CASSLNRGREETQYF.